One T cell receptor (beta chain) is described in this entry. Its antigen is currently unknown. Expressed TCRB transcripts were sequenced after all isolated RNA was converted to cDNA. Sequenced by immunoSEQ multiplex PCR; TCRdb stores in-frame clones only, minus some. The sample yields about half a million clones, approximately 10% seen once. This CDR3 contains 15 residues. In germline, CDR1 is SEHNR, CDR2 FQNEAQ (reference sequence). After removal of 6 bases from V and 5 bases from J, the junction contained 10 bases not matched to a gene. The data stem from a study of beta chain features in type 1 diabetes. Study findings and constraints: Within each of all four CD4+ subsets, Type 1 diabetes patients had TCRB CDR3s that were moderately but significantly shorter. Reduced insertions and increased deletions marked VDJ junctions in type 1 diabetes patients. Patients showed naive, central memory and Treg TCRB repertoires that appeared more similar than those of healthy donors.

Via the markers CD45RO/CCR7/CD25/CD127/CD95/CD27, stem cell-like memory, regulatory, central memory and naive CD4+ cells were sorted. The rearrangement joins TRBV7-9 to TRBJ2-3, with TRBD1 identical over 8 bases. The clonotype originates from a woman younger than 35 in good health. The sample taken for sequencing was naive CD4+ T cells from blood. The CDR3 reads CASSSIRGPGDTQYF. The CDR3 DNA is TGTGCCAGCAGTTCAATCAGGGGGCCAGGAGATACGCAGTATTTT.